This TCR beta chain was identified during a study of sequential checkpoint blockade in melanoma. Study in general: Maintenance nivolumab came after either treatment sequence. TCRβ was sequenced from DNA of about 96 pretreatment tumors. Overall study findings and caveats: Response in arm A was associated with pretreatment TIL clonality. About 30 times likelier clinical benefit followed increased tumor T-cell fraction and clonality.

The CDR3 loop spans 15 amino acids. V lost 2 bases, J lost 6 bases, and 1 base stayed unmatched. Germline V gene sequence: CDR1 SGHNT, CDR2 YENEEA. Indicated treatment: randomized to nivolumab then ipilimumab (arm A) or the reverse (arm B). Using immunoSEQ multiplex PCR, the repertoire was profiled, and TCRdb retains in-frame clones only, with some absent. Here the sample spans 5,000 to 5,500 clones, approximately 30% being singletons. This clone was recorded many times. Antigen: not known. The source material was tumor tissue (inferred from file names), sampled from a patient given nivolumab and ipilimumab in sequence. This TCR came from a human donor with melanoma. The chain combines TRBV11-3 with TRBJ2-1; 13 nucleotides agree with TRBD2. The chain's CDR3 is CASSLTSGRANEQFF. CDR3 sequence (DNA): TGTGCCAGCAGCTTAACTAGCGGGAGGGCCAATGAGCAGTTCTTC.